This T cell receptor (beta chain) was recovered during a study of cytomegalovirus exposure and HLA in healthy donors (dated by TCRdb to between 2016 and 2019). Concerning the study at large: In an earlier analysis of 450 to 750 of the donors, about 260 Gb of sequence data and 117 million unique TCR beta sequences from about 190 million T cells were reported. About 280 gigabases of sequencing data and around 85 million unique TCR sequences made up an early release that covered approximately 650 HLA-typed donors. Among the approximately 430 genotyped donors, 75% to 90% belonged to the genetic ancestry cluster associated with self-reported Caucasian donors. The study was designed to test whether signatures of past pathogen exposure could be identified by cataloging public T cell receptors. Using immunosequencing, the study profiled T cell repertoires from 500 to 800 subjects and related those repertoires to cytomegalovirus serostatus. In addition to the first cohort of around 670 subjects, a separate validation cohort of 120 different subjects was used. The study combined high-throughput TCR immunosequencing, statistical association of individual TCRs with disease status, and machine learning to predict cytomegalovirus infection status. In a later analysis, previously published TCR beta repertoires from several hundred donors were re-analyzed and high-resolution HLA genotyping was added so that TCR occurrence patterns could be studied. The later analysis used no new phenotypic data to find candidate immune exposures, relying instead on TCR beta sequences and their occurrence across donors. To decide whether each TCR beta V gene segment behaved as functional or pseudogenic, an earlier analysis of approximately 590 of the donors relied on high-throughput TCR beta sequencing. Donor age, sex, ethnicity and CMV serostatus were collected together with the repertoire data. In a later genetic analysis, genome-wide SNP genotypes for 398 of the 666 donors were used, and that subset was treated as a discovery cohort. Every discovery cohort repertoire had been produced on one sequencing platform. HLA typing included class I and class II loci at four-digit resolution. The number of donors typed differed by locus, with roughly 620-640 for A, B, C, DRB1 and DQB1, around 500 for DQA1, 600 to 610 for DPA1, and about 450 for DPB1. Four to six DR-DQ haplotypes were handled as single units for association and clustering, since linkage in the cohort was strong. On average, over 200,000 unique TCR beta nucleotide sequences were sequenced per donor among about 400 genotyped donors of the cohort, with roughly 19% of those sequences being non-productive.

The paper's findings and limits, for the study overall: While some public TCRs were present in many individuals, most TCR sequences turned up only very rarely across donors. Compared with equally common non-associated chains, HLA-associated TCR beta chains in a later analysis were more clonally expanded and had lower generation probabilities. Because HLA typing was unavailable for some donors at each locus, only the typed subset was used in association tests. For the cohort, immune exposure information was limited to CMV serostatus. In an earlier analysis of about 600 of the donors, most TCR beta V segments appeared in productive rearrangements about 90% or about 30% of the time, broadly matching IMGT annotations. The presence/absence analyses assumed that sequencing depth was roughly uniform across donors, and that assumption may not be true. In this cohort, only TCR beta chains were sequenced, and detectable features were limited by the absence of alpha or paired-chain data. Some IMGT-functional V segments, including TRBV6-2 and TRBV6-3, could not be told apart with the 87-base-pair reads, so those segments were excluded. A later analysis associated 17,000 or so TCR beta sequences with specific HLA alleles at a false discovery rate of 0.05. In a later analysis, TCR association rates were found to vary across HLA loci, with the most associated TCRs seen for DRB1 alleles and the fewest for HLA-C alleles. Because counts were too low, fewer than 20 rarely observed V segments, including chromosome 9 orphons, were excluded from the earlier analysis of some 590 of the donors. It was suggested by the authors that the approach could potentially be generalized to other disease states and immunological phenotypes. A further reported finding was that TCR beta sequences accurately predicted the HLA-A and HLA-B alleles for most subjects in the first cohort. In a later genetic analysis, fewer N-insertions in productive TCRs were reported among donors in an Asian-associated ancestry cluster than the approximately 710-donor mean. A cluster of highly shared sequence variants was judged likely to be a technical artifact of the sequencing pipeline. Several of the top co-occurrence clusters appeared to be linked to parvovirus B19, influenza, CMV and Epstein-Barr virus, according to a later analysis. When HLA alleles, especially DR and DQ, strongly co-occurred, TCR associations were difficult to assign to individual alleles. The classifier was reported to diagnose cytomegalovirus status with high specificity and sensitivity in both the original cohort and the validation cohort. In vitro tests confirmed that a few of the cytomegalovirus-associated TCR beta chains recognize cytomegalovirus antigens. V-gene and J-gene trimming of TCR beta chains was associated with a missense DCLRE1C variant in a later genetic analysis, and the association was replicated in an independent cohort. Linkage disequilibrium might explain the correlated functional status among segregating V segments, but an unknown experimental factor could not be excluded. According to a later analysis, most CMV-associated TCR beta chains appeared to be HLA-restricted, and the HLA associations seemed to be driven largely by CMV exposure. In the study, 150 to 200 TCR beta chains were listed as associated with cytomegalovirus.

To prepare the library, the immunoSEQ multiplex PCR assay was applied. For the multiplex PCR, a mixture combining 60 forward primers for TCR Vbeta segments and 13 reverse primers for TCR Jbeta segments was used. A multiplex PCR assay on genomic DNA amplified the CDR3 region of rearranged TCR beta genes. Amplified TCR beta libraries were sequenced as 87-base-pair reads on the Illumina HiSeq System. The published analysis was carried out like this. In a later analysis, some 80 million unique TCR beta chains were counted across the roughly 610 repertoires, and roughly 10 million of these chains were shared by at least two donors. A nearest-neighbor algorithm error-corrected the raw reads and collapsed the reads into unique sequences, merging closely related sequences to remove PCR and sequencing errors. CDR3 sequences were aligned to IMGT reference sequences to assign V, D and J gene segments. Each retained sequence needed at least a six-nucleotide match to both a V gene segment and a J gene segment. A rearrangement was called productive if the CDR3 had no stop codons and remained in frame with V and J, and every other rearrangement was called non-productive. CDR3 was defined by IMGT convention, running from the second conserved V-encoded cysteine to the conserved J-encoded phenylalanine. Sequences without an unambiguous match to a single V gene segment were excluded from the earlier analysis of 450 to 650 of the donors. In an earlier analysis of 450 to 750 of the donors, a V segment was called functional when productive rearrangements were above 56.7%, and segregating when the standard deviation between donors exceeded 5%. A statistical classification framework was built to diagnose cytomegalovirus status from the catalog of TCR beta chain sequences. In a later analysis, TCR nucleotide sequences were compared against IMGT/GENE-DB human TR gene sequences so that V and J genes could be assigned. In a later analysis, CDR3 sequences and most-parsimonious VDJ recombination scenarios were assigned using the TCRdist pipeline. A later analysis defined each TCR beta chain by its CDR3 amino acid sequence plus V-gene family, and excluded reads lacking a unique V-gene family. As a way to deal with suspected cross-contamination and a sequencing artifact, a later analysis dropped under 600 nucleotide sequences that were highly shared and had low generation probability. A later analysis calculated a clonal expansion index for each public chain from normalized within-repertoire ranks of inferred template counts. In a later analysis, generation probabilities were computed with a VDJ recombination model fitted to out-of-frame rearrangements, and the resulting probabilities were checked against IGoR. In a later analysis, TCR-TCR, TCR-HLA and TCR-CMV co-occurrence was scored with hypergeometric tests, and a repertoire-size bias correction was applied to TCR pairs. A later analysis estimated false discovery rates by permuting HLA or CMV assignments 20 times. In a later analysis, co-occurring TCRs were grouped with DBSCAN, and TCRdist sequence similarity was added when clustering was performed within HLA-allele-positive subsets. For co-occurrence clustering, repertoires with fewer than 30,000 or more than 120,000 public chains were excluded, along with 4 to 6 repertoires with anomalous nucleotide sharing. TCRdb took over this immuneACCESS table, retaining in-frame rearrangements with V and J assigned. Such tables are incomplete; in checked studies, under half of the missing clones stem from an unresolved V gene, and the remainder is unexplained. The D gene and trimming were derived from the DNA, and the V and J assignments and clone size from that table. In this sample the table shows roughly 150,000 clones, roughly 70% of which occur a single time. 2.5% to 3.5% of the sample is in the top ten clones.

The CDR3, from cysteine to phenylalanine, totals 15 residues. The entry retains the CDR3 DNA only, 45 bases that are in frame from base 1. V is pruned by 7 bases and J by 2 bases, leaving 6 bases of the junction without a gene match. In the germline V gene, CDR1 corresponds to SNHLY and CDR2 to FYNNEI. The cohort consisted of 600 or so healthy bone marrow donors. At the time of sampling, all cohort members were nominally healthy, though unrecorded immune exposures were likely present. The donor tested CMV seropositive and was one of the 289 seropositive cohort members. A peripheral blood sample was provided by each donor, and peripheral blood mononuclear cells were used for TCR beta sequencing. The Qiagen DNeasy Blood Extraction Kit was used to extract genomic DNA from the blood cell samples. This clone has only a few counts. Its antigen is still unknown. No base quality values were provided; no much bigger clone lies one nucleotide off.

This chain is built from TRBV2 and TRBJ2-3; 10 bases in the middle match TRBD2. This clonotype was sampled from a woman between 45 and 65 years old in good health and CMV-seropositive. The material sequenced was PBMCs. The CDR3 loop reads CASTIAGGLTDTQYF. The DNA sequence is TGTGCCAGCACAATAGCGGGGGGACTCACAGATACGCAGTATTTT.